The present entry profiles one T cell receptor (beta chain) with its context. These data come from a study of blood T cell repertoires in COVID-19. Method: immunoSEQ multiplex PCR; TCRdb's copy keeps in-frame clones and lacks some. The sample lists a few hundred thousand clones; 86% were seen once. This receptor was identified in a woman in her 30s with active or convalescent COVID-19. The sequenced sample consisted of peripheral blood.

The chain's CDR3 is CASSRSSPYEQYF. CDR3 sequence (DNA): TGTGCCAGCAGCCGCTCCAGTCCCTACGAGCAGTACTTC. This rearrangement joins TRBV27 to TRBJ2-7; D uncertain. CDR1 is MNHEY and CDR2 is SMNVEV in the germline V gene (reference sequence). The CDR3 loop spans 13 amino acids. V dropped 6 bases and J dropped 2 bases, with 11 bases sitting between them.